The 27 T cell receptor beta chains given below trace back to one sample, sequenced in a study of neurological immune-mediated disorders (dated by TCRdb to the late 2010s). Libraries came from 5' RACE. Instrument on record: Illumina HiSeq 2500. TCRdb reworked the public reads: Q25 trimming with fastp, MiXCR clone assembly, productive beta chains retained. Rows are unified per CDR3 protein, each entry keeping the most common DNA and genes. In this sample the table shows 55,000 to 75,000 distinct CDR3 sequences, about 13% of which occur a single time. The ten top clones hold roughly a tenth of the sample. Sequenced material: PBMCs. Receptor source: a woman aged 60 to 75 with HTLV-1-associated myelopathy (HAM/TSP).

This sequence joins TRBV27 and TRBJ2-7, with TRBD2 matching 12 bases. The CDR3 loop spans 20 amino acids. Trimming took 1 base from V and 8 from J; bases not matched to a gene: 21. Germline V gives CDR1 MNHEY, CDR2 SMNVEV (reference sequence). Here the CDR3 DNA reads TGTGCCAGCAGTTTATACGGGGTATCATTATCTGGGACTAGCGGGTCGAAGCAGTACTTC. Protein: CASSLYGVSLSGTSGSKQYF.

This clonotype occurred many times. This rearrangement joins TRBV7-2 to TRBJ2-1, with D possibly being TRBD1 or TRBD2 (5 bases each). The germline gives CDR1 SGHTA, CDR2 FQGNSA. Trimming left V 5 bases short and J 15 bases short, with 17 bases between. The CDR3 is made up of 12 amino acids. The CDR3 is CASSPSGAKRFF. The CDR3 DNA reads TGTGCCAGCAGCCCGTCCGGGGCTAAGAGGTTCTTC.

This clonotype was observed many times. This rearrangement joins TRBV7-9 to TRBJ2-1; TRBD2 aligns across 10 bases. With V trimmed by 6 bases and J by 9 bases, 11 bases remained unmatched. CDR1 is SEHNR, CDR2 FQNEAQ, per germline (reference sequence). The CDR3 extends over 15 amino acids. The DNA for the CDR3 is TGTGCCAGCAGGGACCTAGCGGGAGAGGTGCTTGAGCAGTTCTTC. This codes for CASRDLAGEVLEQFF.

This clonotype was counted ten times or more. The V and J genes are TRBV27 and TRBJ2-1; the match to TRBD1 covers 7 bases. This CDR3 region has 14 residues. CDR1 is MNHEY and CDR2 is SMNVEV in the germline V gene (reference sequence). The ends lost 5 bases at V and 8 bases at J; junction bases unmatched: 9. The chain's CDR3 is CASSPRQGMDEQFF. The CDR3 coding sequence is TGTGCCAGCAGTCCGAGACAGGGAATGGATGAGCAGTTCTTC.

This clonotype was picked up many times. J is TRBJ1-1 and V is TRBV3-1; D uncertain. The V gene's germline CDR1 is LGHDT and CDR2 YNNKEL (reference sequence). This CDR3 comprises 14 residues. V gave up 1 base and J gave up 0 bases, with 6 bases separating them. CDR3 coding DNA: TGTGCCAGCAGCCAAGTCCTCTTGAACACTGAAGCTTTCTTT. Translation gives CASSQVLLNTEAFF.

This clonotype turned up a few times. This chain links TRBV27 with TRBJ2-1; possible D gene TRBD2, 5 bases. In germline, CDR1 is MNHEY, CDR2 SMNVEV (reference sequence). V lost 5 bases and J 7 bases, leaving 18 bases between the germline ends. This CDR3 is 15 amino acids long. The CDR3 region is CASSVLAGVQNEQFF. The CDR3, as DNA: TGTGCCAGCAGTGTACTGGCGGGTGTTCAGAATGAGCAGTTCTTC.

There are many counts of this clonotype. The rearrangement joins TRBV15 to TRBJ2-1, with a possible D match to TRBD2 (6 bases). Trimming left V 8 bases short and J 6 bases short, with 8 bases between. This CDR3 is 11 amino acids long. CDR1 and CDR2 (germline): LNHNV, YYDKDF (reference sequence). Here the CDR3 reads CATDSGNEQFF. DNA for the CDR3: TGTGCCACCGATAGCGGCAATGAGCAGTTCTTC.

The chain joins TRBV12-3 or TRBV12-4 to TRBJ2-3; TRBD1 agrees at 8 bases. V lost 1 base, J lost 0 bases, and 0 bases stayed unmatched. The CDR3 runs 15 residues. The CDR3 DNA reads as TGTGCCAGCAGTTTAGGGACAGGGAGCACAGATACGCAGTATTTT. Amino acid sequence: CASSLGTGSTDTQYF.

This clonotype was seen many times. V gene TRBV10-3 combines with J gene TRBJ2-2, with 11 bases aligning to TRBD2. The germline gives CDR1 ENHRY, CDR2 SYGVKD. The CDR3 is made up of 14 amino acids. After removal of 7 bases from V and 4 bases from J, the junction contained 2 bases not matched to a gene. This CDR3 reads CAIKGTSGTGELFF. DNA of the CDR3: TGTGCCATCAAGGGGACTAGCGGCACCGGGGAGCTGTTTTTT.

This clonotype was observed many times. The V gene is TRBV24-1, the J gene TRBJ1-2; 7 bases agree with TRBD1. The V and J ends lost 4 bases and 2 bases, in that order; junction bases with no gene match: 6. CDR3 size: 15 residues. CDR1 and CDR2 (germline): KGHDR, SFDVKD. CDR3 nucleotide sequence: TGTGCCACCAGTGAAACCGGGACAGCGAACTATGGCTACACCTTC. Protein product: CATSETGTANYGYTF.

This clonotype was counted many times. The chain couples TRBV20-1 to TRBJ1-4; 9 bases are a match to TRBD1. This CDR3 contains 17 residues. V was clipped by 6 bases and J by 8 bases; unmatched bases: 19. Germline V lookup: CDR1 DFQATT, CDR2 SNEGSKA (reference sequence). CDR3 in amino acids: CSASHTTGGAQFEKLFF. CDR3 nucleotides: TGCAGTGCCTCCCACACCACAGGGGGCGCCCAGTTCGAAAAACTGTTTTTT.

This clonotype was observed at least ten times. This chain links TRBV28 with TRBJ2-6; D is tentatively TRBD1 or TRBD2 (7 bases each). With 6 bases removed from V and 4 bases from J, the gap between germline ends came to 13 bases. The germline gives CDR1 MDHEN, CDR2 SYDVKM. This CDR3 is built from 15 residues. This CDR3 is CASRPQGGGANVLTF. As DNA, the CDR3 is TGTGCCAGCAGGCCCCAGGGGGGGGGGGCCAACGTCCTGACTTTC.

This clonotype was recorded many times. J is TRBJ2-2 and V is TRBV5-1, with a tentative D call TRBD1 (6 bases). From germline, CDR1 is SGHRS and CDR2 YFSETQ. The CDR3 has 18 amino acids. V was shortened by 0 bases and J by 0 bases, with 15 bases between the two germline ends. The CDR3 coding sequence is TGCGCCAGCAGCTTGGGGTTTCGGAGGACAGCGAACACCGGGGAGCTGTTTTTT. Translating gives CASSLGFRRTANTGELFF. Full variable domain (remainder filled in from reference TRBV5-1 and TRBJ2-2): KAGVTQTPRYLIKTRGQQVTLSCSPISGHRSVSWYQQTPGQGLQFLFEYFSETQRNKGNFPGRFSGRQFSNSRSEMNVSTLELGDSALYLCASSLGFRRTANTGELFFGEGSRLTVL.

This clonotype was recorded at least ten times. For the CDR3, the DNA is TGTGCCAGCAGCCCCAATTTGCAGGATACGCAGTATTTT. Its protein is CASSPNLQDTQYF. The genes are TRBV3-1 and TRBJ2-3, with no clear D. V was pared by 4 bases and J by 6 bases, with 11 bases between. The CDR3 is 13 amino acids. CDR1 and CDR2 from the germline V gene are LGHDT and YNNKEL (reference sequence).

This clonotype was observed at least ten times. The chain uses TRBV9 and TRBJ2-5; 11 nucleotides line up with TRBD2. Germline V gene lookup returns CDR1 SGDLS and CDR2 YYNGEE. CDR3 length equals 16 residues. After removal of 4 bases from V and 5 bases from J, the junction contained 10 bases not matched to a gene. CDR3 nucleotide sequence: TGTGCCAGCAGCCCTAGGAGACTAGCGGGAATGGAGACCCAGTACTTC. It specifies CASSPRRLAGMETQYF.

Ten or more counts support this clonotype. CDR3 protein: CASSISGGGTDTQYF. CDR3 in DNA: TGTGCCAGCAGCATCTCCGGAGGGGGCACAGATACGCAGTATTTT. The genes are TRBV7-2 and TRBJ2-3; D might be TRBD2 (6 bases). The germline CDR1 and CDR2 sequences are SGHTA and FQGNSA. With 5 bases removed from V and 1 base from J, the gap between germline ends came to 13 bases. CDR3 length equals 15 residues.

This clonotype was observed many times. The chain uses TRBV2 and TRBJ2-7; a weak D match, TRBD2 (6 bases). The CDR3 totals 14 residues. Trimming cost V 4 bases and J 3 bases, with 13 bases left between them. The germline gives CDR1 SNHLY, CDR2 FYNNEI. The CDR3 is CASSVLARNYEQYF. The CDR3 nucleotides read TGTGCCAGCAGTGTTCTAGCGCGGAACTACGAGCAGTACTTC.

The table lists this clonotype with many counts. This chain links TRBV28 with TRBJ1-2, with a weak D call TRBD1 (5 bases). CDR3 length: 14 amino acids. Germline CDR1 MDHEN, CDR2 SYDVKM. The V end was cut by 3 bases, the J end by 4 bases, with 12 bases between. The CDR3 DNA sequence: TGTGCCAGCAGTTTCGCAGGGAACCCCTATGGCTACACCTTC. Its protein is CASSFAGNPYGYTF.

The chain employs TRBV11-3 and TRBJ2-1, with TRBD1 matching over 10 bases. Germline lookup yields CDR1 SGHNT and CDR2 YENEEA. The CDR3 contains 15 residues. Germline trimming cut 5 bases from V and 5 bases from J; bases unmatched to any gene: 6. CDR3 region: CASSHPGQGNNEQFF. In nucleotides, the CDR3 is TGTGCCAGCAGCCATCCGGGACAGGGGAACAATGAGCAGTTCTTC. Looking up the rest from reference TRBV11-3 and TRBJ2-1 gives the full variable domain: EAGVVQSPRYKIIEKKQPVAFWCNPISGHNTLYWYLQNLGQGPELLIRYENEEAVDDSQLPKDRFSAERLKGVDSTLKIQPAELGDSAVYLCASSHPGQGNNEQFFGPGTRLTVL.

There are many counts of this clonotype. Here the CDR3 DNA reads TGTGCCAGCAGTTCAGTTTCTGGAAACACCATATATTTT. It encodes CASSSVSGNTIYF. This chain uses TRBV6-1 with TRBJ1-3, with D unresolved. V was pared by 5 bases and J by 1 base, with 6 bases between. This CDR3 is 13 amino acids long. Germline-derived CDR1 and CDR2 are MNHNS and SASEGT.

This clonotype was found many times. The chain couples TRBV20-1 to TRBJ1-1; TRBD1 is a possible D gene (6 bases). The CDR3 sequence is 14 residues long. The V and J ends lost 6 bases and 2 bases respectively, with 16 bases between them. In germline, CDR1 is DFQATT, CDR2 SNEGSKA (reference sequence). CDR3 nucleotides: TGCAGTGCGACGACAGGCCCCCTTAACACTGAAGCTTTCTTT. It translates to CSATTGPLNTEAFF.

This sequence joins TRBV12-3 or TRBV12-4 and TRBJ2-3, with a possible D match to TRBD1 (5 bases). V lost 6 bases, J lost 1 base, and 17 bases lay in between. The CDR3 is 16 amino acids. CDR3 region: CASSPLGPSGTDTQYF. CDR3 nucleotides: TGTGCCAGCAGCCCCCTGGGGCCGAGTGGCACAGATACGCAGTATTTT.

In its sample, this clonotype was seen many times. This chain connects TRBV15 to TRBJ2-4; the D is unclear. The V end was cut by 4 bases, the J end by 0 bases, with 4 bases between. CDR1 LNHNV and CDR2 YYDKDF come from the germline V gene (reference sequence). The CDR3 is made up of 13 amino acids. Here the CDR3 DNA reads TGTGCCACCAGCAAATTAGCCAAAAACATTCAGTACTTC. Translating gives CATSKLAKNIQYF.

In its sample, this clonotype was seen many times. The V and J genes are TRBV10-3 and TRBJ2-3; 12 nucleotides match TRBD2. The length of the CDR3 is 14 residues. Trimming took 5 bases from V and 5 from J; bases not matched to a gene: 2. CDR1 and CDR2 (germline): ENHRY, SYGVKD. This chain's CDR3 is CAISRLAGEDTQYF. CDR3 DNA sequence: TGTGCCATCAGTCGACTAGCGGGAGAAGATACGCAGTATTTT.

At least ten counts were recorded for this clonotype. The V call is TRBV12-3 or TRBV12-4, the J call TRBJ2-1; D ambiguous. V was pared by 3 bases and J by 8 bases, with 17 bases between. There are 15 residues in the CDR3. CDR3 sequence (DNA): TGTGCCAGCAGTTTCGGGCAGGTTATTTCCGATGAGCAGTTCTTC. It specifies CASSFGQVISDEQFF.

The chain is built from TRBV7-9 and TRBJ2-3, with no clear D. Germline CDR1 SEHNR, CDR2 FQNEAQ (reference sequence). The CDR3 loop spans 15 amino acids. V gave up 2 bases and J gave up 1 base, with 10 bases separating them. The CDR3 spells CASSLPASGTDTQYF. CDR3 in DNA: TGTGCCAGCAGCTTACCGGCTAGTGGCACAGATACGCAGTATTTT.

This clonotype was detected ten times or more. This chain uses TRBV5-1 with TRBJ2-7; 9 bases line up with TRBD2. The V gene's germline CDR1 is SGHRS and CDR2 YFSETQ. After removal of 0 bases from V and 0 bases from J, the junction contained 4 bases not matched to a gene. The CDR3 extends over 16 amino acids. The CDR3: CASSLAWREGSYEQYF. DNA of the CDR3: TGCGCCAGCAGCTTGGCCTGGCGGGAGGGCTCCTACGAGCAGTACTTC.